This T cell receptor beta chain emerged from a study of T cells in Graves' hyperthyroidism and ophthalmopathy. Amplified regions were TCR beta CDR3 sequences from RNA transcripts. TCR CDR3 underwent first-round RT-PCR with the HTBI primer set. Each CDR3 protein gets one entry after TCRdb re-called the multiplex PCR reads with MiXCR. Counted here are roughly 500,000 distinct CDR3 sequences, approximately 44% occurring once; the ten biggest clones make up around 20%. This clonotype was picked up many times. As yet, its antigen is unknown. Study-wide findings and caveats: The model forecast ophthalmopathy, anticipating it by a median roughly 6.5 months before onset.

Germline lookup yields CDR1 SNHLY and CDR2 FYNNEI. V was pared by 8 bases and J by 3 bases, with 2 bases of the junction left unmatched. CDR3 length: 12 residues. V gene TRBV2 combines with J gene TRBJ1-1; TRBD1 matches 8 bases. The sequence was collected from an adult woman with Graves' disease, either hyperthyroidism or ophthalmopathy (not recorded which). Sequences were obtained from peripheral blood or thyroid tissue (not recorded which). CDR3 coding DNA: TGTGCCAGCGACAGGGGAGACACTGAAGCTTTCTTT. Its protein is CASDRGDTEAFF. The complete variable domain, with remaining parts taken from reference TRBV2 and TRBJ1-1, reads EPEVTQTPSHQVTQMGQEVILRCVPISNHLYFYWYRQILGQKVEFLVSFYNNEISEKSEIFDDQFSVERPDGSNFTLKIRSTKLEDSAMYFCASDRGDTEAFFGQGTRLTVV.